The 6 T cell receptor beta chains below were found in one sample sequenced in a study of cytomegalovirus exposure and HLA in healthy donors. The PCR employed 60 Vbeta primers together with 13 Jbeta primers. TCRdb keeps only in-frame clones here, not all; method: immunoSEQ multiplex PCR. The sample yields roughly 200,000 clones, around 89% seen once. Sequenced sample: PBMCs. The source is a woman between 18 and 30 years old in good health and CMV-seronegative.

The chain joins TRBV5-1 to TRBJ2-7; 14 nucleotides match TRBD2. Germline loops: CDR1 SGHRS, CDR2 YFSETQ. The V segment lost 4 bases and the J segment 2 bases; nucleotides outside the gene matches: 5. The CDR3 runs 16 residues. CDR3 loop: CASSTPTSGGAYEQYF. As DNA, the CDR3 is TGCGCCAGCAGCACGCCGACTAGCGGGGGGGCCTACGAGCAGTACTTC.

This chain links TRBV2 with TRBJ2-6, with TRBD1 matching over 7 bases. The CDR3 totals 16 residues. The J segment lost 0 bases and the V segment lost 9 bases, leaving 8 bases of the junction unmatched. The germline CDR1 and CDR2 sequences are SNHLY and FYNNEI. As DNA, the CDR3 is TGTGCCAGGCTATCAACAGGGGACTCTGGGGCCAACGTCCTGACTTTC. This sequence encodes CARLSTGDSGANVLTF.

The chain has TRBV7-9 and TRBJ2-2; tentatively, D is TRBD1 (5 bases). Trimming removed 5 bases at V and 6 bases at J, with 7 bases between. CDR1 is SEHNR, CDR2 FQNEAQ, per germline (reference sequence). CDR3 length equals 12 residues. CDR3 region: CASSKGAGELFF. CDR3 nucleotide sequence: TGTGCCAGCAGCAAAGGGGCCGGGGAGCTGTTTTTT.

The V call is TRBV6-5, the J call TRBJ2-3; D possibly corresponds to TRBD2 (5 bases). This CDR3 comprises 14 residues. Germline lookup yields CDR1 MNHEY and CDR2 SVGAGI. Trimming removed 0 bases from V and 6 bases from J, with 10 bases in between. The CDR3 region is CASSYSLAHDTQYF. The CDR3 DNA reads as TGTGCCAGCAGTTACTCCCTAGCACACGATACGCAGTATTTT.

The chain employs TRBV2 and TRBJ2-7, with D maybe TRBD2 (5 bases). Per the germline V gene, CDR1 is SNHLY and CDR2 is FYNNEI. The CDR3 is 15 amino acids. Trimming pared 4 bases from V and 4 bases from J, leaving 17 bases between. CDR3 amino acids: CASSGRALGNYEQYF. CDR3 bases: TGTGCCAGCAGTGGGCGGGCACTAGGGAATTACGAGCAGTACTTC.

The rearrangement links TRBV2 to TRBJ1-2, with 9 positions matching TRBD1. The CDR3 is 14 residues long. V was pared by 7 bases and J by 4 bases, with 7 bases of the junction left unmatched. Germline assignment: CDR1 SNHLY and CDR2 FYNNEI. CDR3 in amino acids: CASTWTGEAYGYTF. The DNA for the CDR3 is TGTGCCAGCACGTGGACAGGGGAGGCCTATGGCTACACCTTC.